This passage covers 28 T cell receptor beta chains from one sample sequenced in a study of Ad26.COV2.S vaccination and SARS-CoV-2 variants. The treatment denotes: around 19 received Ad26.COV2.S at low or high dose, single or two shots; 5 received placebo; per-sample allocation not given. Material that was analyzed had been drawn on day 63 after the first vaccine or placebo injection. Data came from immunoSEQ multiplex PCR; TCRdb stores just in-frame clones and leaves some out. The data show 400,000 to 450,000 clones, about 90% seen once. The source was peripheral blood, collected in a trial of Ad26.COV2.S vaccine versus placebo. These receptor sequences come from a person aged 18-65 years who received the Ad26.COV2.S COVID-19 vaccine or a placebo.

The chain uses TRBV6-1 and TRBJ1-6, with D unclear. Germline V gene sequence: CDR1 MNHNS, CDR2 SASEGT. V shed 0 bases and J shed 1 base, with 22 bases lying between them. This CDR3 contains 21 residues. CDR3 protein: CASSEALREAFHPSYNSPLHF. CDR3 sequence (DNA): TGTGCCAGCAGTGAAGCCCTTAGGGAGGCTTTTCACCCATCCTATAATTCACCCCTCCACTTT.

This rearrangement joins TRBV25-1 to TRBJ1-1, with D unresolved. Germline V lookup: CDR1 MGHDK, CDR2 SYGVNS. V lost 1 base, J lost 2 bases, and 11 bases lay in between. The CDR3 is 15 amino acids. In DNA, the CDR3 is TGTGCCAGCAGTGAATCCCCCGGGGATAACACTGAAGCTTTCTTT. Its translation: CASSESPGDNTEAFF.

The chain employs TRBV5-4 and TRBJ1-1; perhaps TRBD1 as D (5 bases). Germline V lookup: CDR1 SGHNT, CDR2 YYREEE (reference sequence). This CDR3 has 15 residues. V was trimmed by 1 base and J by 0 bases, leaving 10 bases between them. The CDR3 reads CASSLFGGVNTEAFF. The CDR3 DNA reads TGTGCCAGCAGCTTGTTCGGGGGGGTGAACACTGAAGCTTTCTTT.

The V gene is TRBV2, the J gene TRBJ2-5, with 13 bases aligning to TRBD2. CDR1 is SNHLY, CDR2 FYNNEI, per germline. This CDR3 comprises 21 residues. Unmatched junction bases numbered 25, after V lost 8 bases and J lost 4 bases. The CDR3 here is CASLVPGLAGTSTRRGETQYF. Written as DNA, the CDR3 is TGTGCCAGCTTAGTACCGGGACTAGCGGGGACATCGACTAGAAGGGGAGAGACCCAGTACTTC. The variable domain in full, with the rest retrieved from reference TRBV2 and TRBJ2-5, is EPEVTQTPSHQVTQMGQEVILRCVPISNHLYFYWYRQILGQKVEFLVSFYNNEISEKSEIFDDQFSVERPDGSNFTLKIRSTKLEDSAMYFCASLVPGLAGTSTRRGETQYFGPGTRLLVL.

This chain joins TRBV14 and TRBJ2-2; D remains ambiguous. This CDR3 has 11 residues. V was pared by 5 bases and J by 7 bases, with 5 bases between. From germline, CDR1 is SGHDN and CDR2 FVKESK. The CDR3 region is CASSGVGELFF. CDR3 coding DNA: TGTGCCAGCAGCGGCGTCGGGGAGCTGTTTTTT.

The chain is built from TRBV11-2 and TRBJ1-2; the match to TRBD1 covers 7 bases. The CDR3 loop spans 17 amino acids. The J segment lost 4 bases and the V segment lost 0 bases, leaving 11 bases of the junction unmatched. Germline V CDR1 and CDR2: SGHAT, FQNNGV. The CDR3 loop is CASSLDPRQGGVYGYTF. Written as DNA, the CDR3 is TGTGCCAGCAGCTTAGATCCCCGACAGGGTGGCGTCTATGGCTACACCTTC.

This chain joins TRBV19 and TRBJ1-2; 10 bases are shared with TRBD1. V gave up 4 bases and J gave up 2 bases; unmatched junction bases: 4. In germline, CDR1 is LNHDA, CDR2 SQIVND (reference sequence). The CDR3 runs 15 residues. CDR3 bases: TGTGCCAGTAGTAAACCGGGACAGGGGAACTATGGCTACACCTTC. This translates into CASSKPGQGNYGYTF.

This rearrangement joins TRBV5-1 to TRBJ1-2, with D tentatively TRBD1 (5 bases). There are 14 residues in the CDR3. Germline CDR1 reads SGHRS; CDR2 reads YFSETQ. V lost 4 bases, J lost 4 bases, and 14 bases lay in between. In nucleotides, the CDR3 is TGCGCCAGCAGCCCGGAGGGGTCGGGCTATGGCTACACCTTC. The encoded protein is CASSPEGSGYGYTF.

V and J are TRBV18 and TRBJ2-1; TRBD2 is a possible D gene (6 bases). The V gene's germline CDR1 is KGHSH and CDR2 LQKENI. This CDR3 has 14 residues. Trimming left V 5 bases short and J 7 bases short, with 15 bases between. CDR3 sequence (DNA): TGTGCCAGCTCATCGGGACTCGGTGGGAATGAGCAGTTCTTC. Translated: CASSSGLGGNEQFF.

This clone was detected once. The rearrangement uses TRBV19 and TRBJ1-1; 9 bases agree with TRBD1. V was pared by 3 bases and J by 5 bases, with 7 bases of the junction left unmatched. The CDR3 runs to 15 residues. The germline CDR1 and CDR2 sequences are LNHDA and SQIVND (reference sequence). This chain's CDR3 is CASSMVGQGITEAFF. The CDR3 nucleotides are TGTGCCAGTAGTATGGTCGGACAGGGGATAACTGAAGCTTTCTTT. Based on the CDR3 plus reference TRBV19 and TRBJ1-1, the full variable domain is DGGITQSPKYLFRKEGQNVTLSCEQNLNHDAMYWYRQDPGQGLRLIYYSQIVNDFQKGDIAEGYSVSREKKESFPLTVTSAQKNPTAFYLCASSMVGQGITEAFFGQGTRLTVV.

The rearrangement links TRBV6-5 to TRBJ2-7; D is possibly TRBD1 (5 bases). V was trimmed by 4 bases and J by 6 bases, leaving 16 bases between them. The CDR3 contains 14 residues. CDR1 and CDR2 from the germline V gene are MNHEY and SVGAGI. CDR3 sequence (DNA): TGTGCCAGCAGTTTCAGTTCAGGGAAAGGCGAGCAGTACTTC. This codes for CASSFSSGKGEQYF.

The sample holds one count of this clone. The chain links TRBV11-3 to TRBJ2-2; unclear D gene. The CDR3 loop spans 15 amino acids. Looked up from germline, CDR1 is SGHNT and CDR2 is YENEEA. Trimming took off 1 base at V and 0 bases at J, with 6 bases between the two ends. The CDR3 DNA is TGTGCCAGCAGCTTAGGGTTCCCGAACACCGGGGAGCTGTTTTTT. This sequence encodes CASSLGFPNTGELFF.

The CDR3 nucleotides are TGTGCCAGCAGTTTGCCCGGACAGGGGGCTATGCGCACCTTC. It codes for CASSLPGQGAMRTF. The gene calls are TRBV7-8 and TRBJ1-2, with 11 bases matching TRBD1. The germline V gene has CDR1 SGHVS and CDR2 FQNEAQ. V shed 6 bases, J shed 13 bases, and the junction held 13 bases outside the gene matches. This CDR3 spans 14 amino acids.

CDR3 region: CAWRWDSYEQYF. The CDR3 bases are TGTGCCTGGAGGTGGGACAGCTACGAGCAGTACTTC. This chain uses TRBV30 with TRBJ2-7; 7 positions agree with TRBD1. CDR3 length: 12 amino acids. With V trimmed by 3 bases and J by 3 bases, 2 bases remained unmatched. Germline assignment: CDR1 GTSNPN and CDR2 SVGIG (reference sequence).

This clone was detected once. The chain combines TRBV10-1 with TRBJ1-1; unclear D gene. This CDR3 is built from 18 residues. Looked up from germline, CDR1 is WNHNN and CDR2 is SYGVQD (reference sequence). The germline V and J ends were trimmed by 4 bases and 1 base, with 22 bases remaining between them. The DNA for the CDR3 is TGCGCCAGCAGTGTGGCGGGAGAGTTGATTCTATCGAACACTGAAGCTTTCTTT. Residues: CASSVAGELILSNTEAFF.

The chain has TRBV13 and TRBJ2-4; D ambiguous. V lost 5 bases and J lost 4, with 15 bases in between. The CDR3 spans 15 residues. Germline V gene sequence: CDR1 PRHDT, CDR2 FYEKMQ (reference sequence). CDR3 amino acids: CASSDPGYGKNIQYF. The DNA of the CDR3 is TGTGCCAGCAGCGACCCCGGGTACGGAAAAAACATTCAGTACTTC.

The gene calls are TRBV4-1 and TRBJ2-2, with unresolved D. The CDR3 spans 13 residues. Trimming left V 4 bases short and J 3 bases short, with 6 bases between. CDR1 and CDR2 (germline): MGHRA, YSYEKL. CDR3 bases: TGCGCCAGCAGCCCCCCATACACCGGGGAGCTGTTTTTT. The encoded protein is CASSPPYTGELFF.

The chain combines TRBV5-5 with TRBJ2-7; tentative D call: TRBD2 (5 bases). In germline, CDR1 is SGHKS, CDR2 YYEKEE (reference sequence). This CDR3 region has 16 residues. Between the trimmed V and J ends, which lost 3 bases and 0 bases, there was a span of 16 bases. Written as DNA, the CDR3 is TGTGCCAGCAGCTCCGGGCCCGTACGGGGCTCCTACGAGCAGTACTTC. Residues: CASSSGPVRGSYEQYF.

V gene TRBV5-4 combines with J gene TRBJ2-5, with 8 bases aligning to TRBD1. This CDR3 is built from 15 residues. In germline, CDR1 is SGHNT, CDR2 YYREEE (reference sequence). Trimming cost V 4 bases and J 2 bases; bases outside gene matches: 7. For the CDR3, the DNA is TGTGCCAGCAGCCGAAAAAGGACAGGGCAAGAGACCCAGTACTTC. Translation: CASSRKRTGQETQYF.

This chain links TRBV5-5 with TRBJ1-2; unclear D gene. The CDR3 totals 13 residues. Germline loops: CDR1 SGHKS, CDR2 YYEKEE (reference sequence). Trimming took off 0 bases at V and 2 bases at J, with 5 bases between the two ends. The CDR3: CASSLEVNYGYTF. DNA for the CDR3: TGTGCCAGCAGCTTGGAGGTGAACTATGGCTACACCTTC.

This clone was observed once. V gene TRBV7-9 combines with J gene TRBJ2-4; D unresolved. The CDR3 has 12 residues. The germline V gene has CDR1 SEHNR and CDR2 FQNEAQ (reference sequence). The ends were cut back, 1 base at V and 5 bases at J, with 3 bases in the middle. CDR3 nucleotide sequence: TGTGCCAGCAGCTTAGGTCAAAACATTCAGTACTTC. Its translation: CASSLGQNIQYF.

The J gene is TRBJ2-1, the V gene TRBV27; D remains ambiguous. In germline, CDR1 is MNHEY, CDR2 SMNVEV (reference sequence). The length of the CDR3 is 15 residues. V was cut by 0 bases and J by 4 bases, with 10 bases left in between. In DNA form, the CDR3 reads TGTGCCAGCAGTTTATCTGCGGCTCAGTACAATGAGCAGTTCTTC. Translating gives CASSLSAAQYNEQFF.

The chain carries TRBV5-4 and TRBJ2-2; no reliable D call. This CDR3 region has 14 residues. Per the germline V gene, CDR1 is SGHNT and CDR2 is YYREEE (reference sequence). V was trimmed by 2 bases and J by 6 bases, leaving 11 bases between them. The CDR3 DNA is TGTGCCAGCAGCTTAGGTACCCAAGCCGGGGAGCTGTTTTTT. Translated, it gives CASSLGTQAGELFF. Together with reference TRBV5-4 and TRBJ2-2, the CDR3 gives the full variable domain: ETGVTQSPTHLIKTRGQQVTLRCSSQSGHNTVSWYQQALGQGPQFIFQYYREEENGRGNFPPRFSGLQFPNYSSELNVNALELDDSALYLCASSLGTQAGELFFGEGSRLTVL.

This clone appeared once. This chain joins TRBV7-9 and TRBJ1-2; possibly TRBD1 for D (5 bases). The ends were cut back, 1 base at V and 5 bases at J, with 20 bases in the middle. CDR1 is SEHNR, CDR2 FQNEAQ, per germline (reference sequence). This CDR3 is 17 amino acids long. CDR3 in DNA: TGTGCCAGCAGCTTAGGAGTGGGCAGCCCGGGGGGATATGGCTACACCTTC. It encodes CASSLGVGSPGGYGYTF.

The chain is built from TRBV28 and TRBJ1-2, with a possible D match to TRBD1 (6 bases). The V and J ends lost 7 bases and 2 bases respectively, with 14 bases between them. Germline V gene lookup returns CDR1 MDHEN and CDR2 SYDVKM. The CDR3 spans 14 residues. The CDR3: CASTQGGANYGYTF. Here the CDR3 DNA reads TGTGCCAGCACCCAAGGGGGGGCGAACTATGGCTACACCTTC.

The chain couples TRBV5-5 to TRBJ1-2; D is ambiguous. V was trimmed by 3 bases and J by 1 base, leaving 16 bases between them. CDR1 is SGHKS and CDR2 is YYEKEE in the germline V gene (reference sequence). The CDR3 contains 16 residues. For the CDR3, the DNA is TGTGCCAGCAGCTCGGAGGAGGACGGTTATAACTATGGCTACACCTTC. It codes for CASSSEEDGYNYGYTF.

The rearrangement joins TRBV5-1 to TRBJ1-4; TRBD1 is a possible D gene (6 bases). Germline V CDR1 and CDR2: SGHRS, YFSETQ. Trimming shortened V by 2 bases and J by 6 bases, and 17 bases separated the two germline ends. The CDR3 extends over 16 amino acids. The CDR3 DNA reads TGCGCCAGCAGCTTTATAGGAAGGGCAGGGGATGAAAAACTGTTTTTT. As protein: CASSFIGRAGDEKLFF.

The CDR3 nucleotides read TGTGCCACTCTTGACCACAACGGGGTAAACTATGGCTACACCTTC. As protein: CATLDHNGVNYGYTF. This rearrangement joins TRBV15 to TRBJ1-2; D gene uncertain. The germline gives CDR1 LNHNV, CDR2 YYDKDF (reference sequence). Trimming cost V 9 bases and J 2 bases, with 19 bases left between them. This CDR3 contains 15 residues.